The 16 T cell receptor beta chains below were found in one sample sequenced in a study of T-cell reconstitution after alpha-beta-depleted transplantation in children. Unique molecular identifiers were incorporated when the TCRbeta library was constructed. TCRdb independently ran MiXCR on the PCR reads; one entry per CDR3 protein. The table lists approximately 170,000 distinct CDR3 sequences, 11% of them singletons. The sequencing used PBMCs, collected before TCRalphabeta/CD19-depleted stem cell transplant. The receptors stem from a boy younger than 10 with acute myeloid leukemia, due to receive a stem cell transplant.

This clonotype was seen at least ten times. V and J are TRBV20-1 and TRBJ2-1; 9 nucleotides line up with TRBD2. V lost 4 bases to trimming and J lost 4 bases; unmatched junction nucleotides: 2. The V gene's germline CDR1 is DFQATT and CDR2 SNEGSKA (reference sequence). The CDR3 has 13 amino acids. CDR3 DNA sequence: TGCAGTGCTAAGCGGGGGGAATACAATGAGCAGTTCTTC. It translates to CSAKRGEYNEQFF.

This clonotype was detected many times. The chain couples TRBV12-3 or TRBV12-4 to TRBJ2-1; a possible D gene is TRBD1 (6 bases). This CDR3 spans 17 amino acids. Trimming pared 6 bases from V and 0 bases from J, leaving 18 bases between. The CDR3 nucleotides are TGTGCCAGCAGCTTGGTGGGGGCACCCAGCTCCTACAATGAGCAGTTCTTC. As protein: CASSLVGAPSSYNEQFF.

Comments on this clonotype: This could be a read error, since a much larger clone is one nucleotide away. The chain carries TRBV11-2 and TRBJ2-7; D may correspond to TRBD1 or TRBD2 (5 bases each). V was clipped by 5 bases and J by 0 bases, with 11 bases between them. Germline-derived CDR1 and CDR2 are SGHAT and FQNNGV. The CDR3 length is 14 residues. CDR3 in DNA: TGTGCCAGCAGCCCGGGACGGAGCTCCTACGAGCAGTACTTC. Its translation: CASSPGRSSYEQYF.

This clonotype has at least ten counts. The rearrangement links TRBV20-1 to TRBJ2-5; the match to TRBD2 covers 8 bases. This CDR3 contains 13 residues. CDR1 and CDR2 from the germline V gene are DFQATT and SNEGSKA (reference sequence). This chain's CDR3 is CYGGSGDQETQYF. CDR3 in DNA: TGCTACGGGGGTAGCGGGGACCAAGAGACCCAGTACTTC.

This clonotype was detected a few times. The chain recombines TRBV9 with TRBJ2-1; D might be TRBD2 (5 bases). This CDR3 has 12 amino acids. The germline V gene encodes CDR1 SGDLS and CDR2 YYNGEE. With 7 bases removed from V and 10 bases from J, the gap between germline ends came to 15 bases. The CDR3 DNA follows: TGTGCCAGCGCCGGGAACCCCCGCGAGCAGTTCTTC. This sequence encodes CASAGNPREQFF.

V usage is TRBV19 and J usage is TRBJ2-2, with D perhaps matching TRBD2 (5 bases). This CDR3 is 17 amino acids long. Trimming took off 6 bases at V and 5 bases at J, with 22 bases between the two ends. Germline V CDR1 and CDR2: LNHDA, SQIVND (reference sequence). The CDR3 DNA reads TGTGCCAGTAGCCCACAAAGACACGGGGATGGAACCGGGGAGCTGTTTTTT. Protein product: CASSPQRHGDGTGELFF.

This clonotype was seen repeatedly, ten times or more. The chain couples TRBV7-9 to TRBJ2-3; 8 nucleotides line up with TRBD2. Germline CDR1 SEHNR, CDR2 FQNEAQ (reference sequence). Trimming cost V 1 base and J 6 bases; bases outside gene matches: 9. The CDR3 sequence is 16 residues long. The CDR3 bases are TGTGCCAGCAGCTTAGGCCGGGGGGGCCTGTTTGATACGCAGTATTTT. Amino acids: CASSLGRGGLFDTQYF.

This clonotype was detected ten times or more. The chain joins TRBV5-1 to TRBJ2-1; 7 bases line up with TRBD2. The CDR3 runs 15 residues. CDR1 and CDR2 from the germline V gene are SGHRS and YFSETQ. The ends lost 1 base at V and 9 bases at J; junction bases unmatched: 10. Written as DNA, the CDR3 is TGCGCCAGCAGCTTGCGGGCTCCCTCGGGGGGTGAGCAGTTCTTC. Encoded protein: CASSLRAPSGGEQFF.

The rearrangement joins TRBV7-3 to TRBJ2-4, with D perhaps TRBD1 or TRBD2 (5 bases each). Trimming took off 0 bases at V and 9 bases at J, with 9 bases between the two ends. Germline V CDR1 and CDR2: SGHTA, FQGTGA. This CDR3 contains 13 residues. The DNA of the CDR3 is TGTGCCAGCAGCTTAACTGGTGGGGGCATTCAGTACTTC. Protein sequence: CASSLTGGGIQYF.

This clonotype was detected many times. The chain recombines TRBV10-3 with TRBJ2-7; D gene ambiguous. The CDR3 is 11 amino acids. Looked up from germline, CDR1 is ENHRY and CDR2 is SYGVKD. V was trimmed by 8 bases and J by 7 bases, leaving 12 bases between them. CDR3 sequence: CAIPHRREQYV. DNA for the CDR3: TGTGCCATCCCCCATCGCAGGGAGCAGTACGTC.

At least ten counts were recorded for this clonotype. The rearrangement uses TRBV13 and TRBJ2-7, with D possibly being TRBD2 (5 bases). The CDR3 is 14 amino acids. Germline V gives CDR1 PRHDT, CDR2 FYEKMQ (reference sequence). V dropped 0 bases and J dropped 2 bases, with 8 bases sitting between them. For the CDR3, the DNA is TGTGCCAGCAGCTTAGGCAAGCGGACCTACGAGCAGTACTTC. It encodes CASSLGKRTYEQYF. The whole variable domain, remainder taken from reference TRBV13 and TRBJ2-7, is AAGVIQSPRHLIKEKRETATLKCYPIPRHDTVYWYQQGPGQDPQFLISFYEKMQSDKGSIPDRFSAQQFSDYHSELNMSSLELGDSALYFCASSLGKRTYEQYFGPGTRLTVT.

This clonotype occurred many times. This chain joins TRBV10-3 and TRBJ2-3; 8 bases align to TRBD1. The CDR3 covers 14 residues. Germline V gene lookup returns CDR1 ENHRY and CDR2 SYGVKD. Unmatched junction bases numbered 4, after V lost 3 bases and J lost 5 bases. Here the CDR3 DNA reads TGTGCCATCAGTGACAGGGGGCAAGAAGATACGCAGTATTTT. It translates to CAISDRGQEDTQYF.

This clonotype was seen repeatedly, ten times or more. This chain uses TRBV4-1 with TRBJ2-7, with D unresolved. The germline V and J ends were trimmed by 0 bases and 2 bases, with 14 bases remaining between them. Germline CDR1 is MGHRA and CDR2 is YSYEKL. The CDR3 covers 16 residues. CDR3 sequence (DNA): TGCGCCAGCAGCCAAGAGACTTCGGTGAAGACCTACGAGCAGTACTTC. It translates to CASSQETSVKTYEQYF.

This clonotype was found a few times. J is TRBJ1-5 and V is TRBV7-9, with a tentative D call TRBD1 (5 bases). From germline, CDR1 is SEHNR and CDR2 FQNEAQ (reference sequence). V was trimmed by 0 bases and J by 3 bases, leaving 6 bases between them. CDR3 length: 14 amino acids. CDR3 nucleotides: TGTGCCAGCAGCTTAGCCAGGGACAATCAGCCCCAGCATTTT. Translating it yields CASSLARDNQPQHF.

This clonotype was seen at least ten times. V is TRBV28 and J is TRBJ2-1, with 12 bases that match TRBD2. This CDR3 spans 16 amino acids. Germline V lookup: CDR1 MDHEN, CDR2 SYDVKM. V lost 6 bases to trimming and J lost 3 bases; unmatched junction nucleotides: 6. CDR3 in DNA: TGTGCCAGCAGCCGCGGACTAGCGGGGATCTACAATGAGCAGTTCTTC. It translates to CASSRGLAGIYNEQFF. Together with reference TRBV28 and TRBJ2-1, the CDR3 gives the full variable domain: DVKVTQSSRYLVKRTGEKVFLECVQDMDHENMFWYRQDPGLGLRLIYFSYDVKMKEKGDIPEGYSVSREKKERFSLILESASTNQTSMYLCASSRGLAGIYNEQFFGPGTRLTVL.

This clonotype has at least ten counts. This CDR3 reads CATSLSGSTQETQYF. The CDR3 nucleotides are TGTGCCACCAGCCTCTCGGGCTCAACCCAAGAGACCCAGTACTTC. The rearrangement uses TRBV15 and TRBJ2-5; D ambiguous. The CDR3 has 15 residues. CDR1 is LNHNV and CDR2 is YYDKDF in the germline V gene (reference sequence). V was cut by 5 bases and J by 1 base, with 14 bases left in between.